The following is a T cell receptor (beta chain) sequence with its context. Its target is not known. Per germline, CDR1 SGHRS and CDR2 YFSETQ. The CDR3 is 19 amino acids. V was shortened by 4 bases and J by 7 bases, with 33 bases between the two germline ends. Healthy donors had no documented immune events, such as infections, while sampled. The entry originates in a study of identifying expanded T cells in peripheral blood. Study findings and constraints: Across healthy donors, higher total template counts meant significantly greater roughly 2-week count variance.

The table came from immunoSEQ multiplex PCR; TCRdb's copy has only in-frame clones and leaves some out. The table has tens of thousands of clones, more than 70% seen once. The sequenced sample consisted of blood. This chain joins TRBV5-1 and TRBJ2-7, with D maybe TRBD2 (8 bases). The source of this sequence is a person between 18 and 75 years old in good health. DNA of the CDR3: TGCGCCAGCAGCCACGGGGGGGACAGCAAACTTAAGACGGAGATGGAGCAGTACTTC. It codes for CASSHGGDSKLKTEMEQYF.